The 6 T cell receptor beta chains in this list originate from one sample, sequenced in a study of sequential checkpoint blockade in melanoma. Noted treatment: randomized to nivolumab then ipilimumab (arm A) or the reverse (arm B). Sequencing was performed with immunoSEQ multiplex PCR; in TCRdb, only in-frame clones are kept and a portion is missing. The profile covers approximately 21,000 clones, with approximately 82% appearing a single time and roughly 12% taken by the ten largest. The source material was CD8+ T cells sorted from blood (inferred from file names), sampled from a patient given nivolumab and ipilimumab in sequence. These receptors all stem from a human donor with melanoma.

The chain uses TRBV28 and TRBJ2-7; possible D gene TRBD2, 6 bases. V lost 5 bases and J 0 bases, leaving 17 bases between the germline ends. This CDR3 has 16 amino acids. Per germline, CDR1 MDHEN and CDR2 SYDVKM. The CDR3 loop is CASSPGGLGSSYEQYF. CDR3 nucleotide sequence: TGTGCCAGCAGTCCCGGGGGACTTGGGAGCTCCTACGAGCAGTACTTC.

The V gene is TRBV5-1, the J gene TRBJ2-2, with D unclear. CDR1 is SGHRS, CDR2 YFSETQ, per germline. The V and J ends lost 2 bases and 0 bases respectively, with 5 bases between them. This CDR3 contains 14 residues. CDR3 amino acids: CASSFRANTGELFF. CDR3 bases: TGCGCCAGCAGCTTCCGGGCGAACACCGGGGAGCTGTTTTTT.

The chain is built from TRBV7-2 and TRBJ1-5, with 7 bases that match TRBD1. The CDR3 totals 14 residues. With V trimmed by 5 bases and J by 6 bases, 7 bases remained unmatched. Germline V gene sequence: CDR1 SGHTA, CDR2 FQGNSA. The CDR3 bases are TGTGCCAGCAGCAAGGGGGCGGGGGGTCAGCCCCAGCATTTT. Protein product: CASSKGAGGQPQHF.

The chain joins TRBV19 to TRBJ1-2; TRBD1 agrees at 7 bases. The CDR3 sequence is 15 residues long. Germline V gene lookup returns CDR1 LNHDA and CDR2 SQIVND (reference sequence). With 5 bases clipped from V and 1 base from J, the junction kept 7 bases outside the gene matches. CDR3 DNA: TGTGCCAGTAGTGATCGCCAGGGGGGTAACTATGGCTACACCTTC. Translation: CASSDRQGGNYGYTF.

The chain employs TRBV9 and TRBJ2-2; D gene uncertain. The CDR3 runs to 14 residues. The germline V gene encodes CDR1 SGDLS and CDR2 YYNGEE. V was cut by 0 bases and J by 1 base, with 4 bases left in between. This CDR3 reads CASSVVQNTGELFF. Written as DNA, the CDR3 is TGTGCCAGCAGCGTAGTACAGAACACCGGGGAGCTGTTTTTT.

The chain joins TRBV28 to TRBJ2-7, with D hard to call. Germline V gene data show CDR1 as MDHEN and CDR2 as SYDVKM. The CDR3 has 10 amino acids. V shed 4 bases and J shed 5 bases, with 3 bases lying between them. CDR3 sequence (DNA): TGTGCCAGCAGTTCCGACGAGCAGTACTTC. It specifies CASSSDEQYF.